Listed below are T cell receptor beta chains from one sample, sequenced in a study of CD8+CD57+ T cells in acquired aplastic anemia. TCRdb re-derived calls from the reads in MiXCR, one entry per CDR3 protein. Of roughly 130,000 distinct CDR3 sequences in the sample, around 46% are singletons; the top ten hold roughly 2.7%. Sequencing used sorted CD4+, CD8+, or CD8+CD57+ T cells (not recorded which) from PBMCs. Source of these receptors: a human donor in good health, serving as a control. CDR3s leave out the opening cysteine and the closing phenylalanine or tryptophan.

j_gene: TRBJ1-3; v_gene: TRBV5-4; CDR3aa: ASSLESGNTIY
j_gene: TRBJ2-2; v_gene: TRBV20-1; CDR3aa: SARGEGRGRNTGELF
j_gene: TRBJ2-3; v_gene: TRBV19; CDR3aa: ARNWDRGTDTQY
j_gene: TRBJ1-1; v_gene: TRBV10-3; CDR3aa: AISERSRTTLNTEAF
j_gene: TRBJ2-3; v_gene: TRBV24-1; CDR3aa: ATSGTSGGVGTQY
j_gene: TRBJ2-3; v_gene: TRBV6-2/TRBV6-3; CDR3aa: ASSSSGGRGSTDTQY
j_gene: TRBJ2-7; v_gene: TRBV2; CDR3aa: ASTPWTPTYEQY
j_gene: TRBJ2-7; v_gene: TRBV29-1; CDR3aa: SAAPGQGGEQY
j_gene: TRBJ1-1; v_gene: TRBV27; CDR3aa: ASSLNWGGTEAF
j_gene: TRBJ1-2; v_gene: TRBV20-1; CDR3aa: SARGGGGTGANYGYT
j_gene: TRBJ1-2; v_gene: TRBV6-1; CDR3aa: ASSEWYGNYGYT
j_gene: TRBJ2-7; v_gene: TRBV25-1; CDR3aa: ASSEGGGDEQY
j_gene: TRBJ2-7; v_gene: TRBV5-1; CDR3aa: ASVGSSYEQY
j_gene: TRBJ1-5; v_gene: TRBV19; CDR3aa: ASTYRGFGQPQH
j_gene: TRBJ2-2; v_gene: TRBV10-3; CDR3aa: AITRGLNANTGELF
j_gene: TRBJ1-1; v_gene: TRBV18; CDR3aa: ASSPQGLNTEAF
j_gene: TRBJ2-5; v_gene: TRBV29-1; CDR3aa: SVVVAGQETQY
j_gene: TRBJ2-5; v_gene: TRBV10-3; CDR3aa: AISGTGEETQY
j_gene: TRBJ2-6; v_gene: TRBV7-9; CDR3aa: ASSPVGWRVLT
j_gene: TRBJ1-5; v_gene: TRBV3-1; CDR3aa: AGSQGHSNQPQH
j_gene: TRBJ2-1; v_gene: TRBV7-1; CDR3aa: ASSSSGLAGGWRVDEQF
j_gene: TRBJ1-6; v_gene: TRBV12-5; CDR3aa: ASGLTGVASPLH
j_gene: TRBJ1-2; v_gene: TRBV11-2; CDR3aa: ASNRGDRENYGYT
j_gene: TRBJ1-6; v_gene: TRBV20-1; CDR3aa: SAWDRVGSPLH